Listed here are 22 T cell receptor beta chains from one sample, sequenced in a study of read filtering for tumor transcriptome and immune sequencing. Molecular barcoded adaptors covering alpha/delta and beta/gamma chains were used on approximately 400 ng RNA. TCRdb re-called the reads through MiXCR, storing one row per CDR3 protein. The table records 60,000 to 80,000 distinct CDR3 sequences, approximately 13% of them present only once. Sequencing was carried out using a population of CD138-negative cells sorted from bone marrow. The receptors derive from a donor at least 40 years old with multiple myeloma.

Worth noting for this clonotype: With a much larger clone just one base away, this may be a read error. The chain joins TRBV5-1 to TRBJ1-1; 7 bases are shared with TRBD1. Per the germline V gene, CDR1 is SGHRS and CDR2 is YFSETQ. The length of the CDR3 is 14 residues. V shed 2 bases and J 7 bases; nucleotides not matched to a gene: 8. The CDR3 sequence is CASSLYRGPIEAFF. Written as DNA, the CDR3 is TGCGCCAGCAGCTTATACAGGGGACCCATTGAAGCTTTCTTT.

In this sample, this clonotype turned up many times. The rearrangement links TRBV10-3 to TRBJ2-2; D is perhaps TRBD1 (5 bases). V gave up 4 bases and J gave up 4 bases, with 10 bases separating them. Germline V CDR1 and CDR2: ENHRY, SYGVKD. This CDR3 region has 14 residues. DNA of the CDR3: TGTGCCATCAGTGTCTTGCAGGGCACCGGGGAGCTGTTTTTT. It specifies CAISVLQGTGELFF.

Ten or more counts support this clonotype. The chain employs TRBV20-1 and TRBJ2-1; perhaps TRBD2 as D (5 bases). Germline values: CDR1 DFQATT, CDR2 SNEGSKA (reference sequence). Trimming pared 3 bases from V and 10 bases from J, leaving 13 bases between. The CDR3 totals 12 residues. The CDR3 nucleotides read TGCAGTGCTAGCCTAGCCGGCGAGGAGCAGTTCTTC. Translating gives CSASLAGEEQFF.

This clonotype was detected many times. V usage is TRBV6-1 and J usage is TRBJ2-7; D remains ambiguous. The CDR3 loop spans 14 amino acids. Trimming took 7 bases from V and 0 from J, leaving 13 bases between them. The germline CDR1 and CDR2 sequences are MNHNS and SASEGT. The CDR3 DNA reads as TGTGCCAGCAATAGAGACGGGCCCTCCTACGAGCAGTACTTC. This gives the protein CASNRDGPSYEQYF.

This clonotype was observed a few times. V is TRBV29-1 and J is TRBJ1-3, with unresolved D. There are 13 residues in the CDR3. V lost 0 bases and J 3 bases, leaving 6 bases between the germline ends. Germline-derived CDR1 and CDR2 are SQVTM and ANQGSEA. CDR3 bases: TGCAGCGTTGAAGAGCTCGGTGGAAACACCATATATTTT. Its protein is CSVEELGGNTIYF.

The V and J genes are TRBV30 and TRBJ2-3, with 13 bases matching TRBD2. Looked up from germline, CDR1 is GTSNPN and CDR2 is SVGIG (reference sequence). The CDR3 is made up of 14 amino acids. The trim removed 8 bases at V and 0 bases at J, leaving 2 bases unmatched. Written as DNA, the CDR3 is TGTGCCGGGACTAGCGGGACTAGCACAGATACGCAGTATTTT. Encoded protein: CAGTSGTSTDTQYF.

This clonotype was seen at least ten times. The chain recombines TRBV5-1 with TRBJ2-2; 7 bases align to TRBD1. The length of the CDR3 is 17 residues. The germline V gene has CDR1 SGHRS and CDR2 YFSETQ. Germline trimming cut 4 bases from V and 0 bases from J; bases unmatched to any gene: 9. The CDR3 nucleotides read TGCGCCAGCAGCCATAGGACAGGCAACGCGAACACCGGGGAGCTGTTTTTT. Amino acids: CASSHRTGNANTGELFF. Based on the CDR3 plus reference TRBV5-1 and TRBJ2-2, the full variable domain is KAGVTQTPRYLIKTRGQQVTLSCSPISGHRSVSWYQQTPGQGLQFLFEYFSETQRNKGNFPGRFSGRQFSNSRSEMNVSTLELGDSALYLCASSHRTGNANTGELFFGEGSRLTVL.

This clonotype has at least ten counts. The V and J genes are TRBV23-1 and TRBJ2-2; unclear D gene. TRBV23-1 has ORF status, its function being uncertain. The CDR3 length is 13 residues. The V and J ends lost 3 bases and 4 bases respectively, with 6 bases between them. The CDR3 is CASSQSGTGELFF. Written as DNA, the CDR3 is TGCGCCAGCAGTCAGTCCGGCACCGGGGAGCTGTTTTTT.

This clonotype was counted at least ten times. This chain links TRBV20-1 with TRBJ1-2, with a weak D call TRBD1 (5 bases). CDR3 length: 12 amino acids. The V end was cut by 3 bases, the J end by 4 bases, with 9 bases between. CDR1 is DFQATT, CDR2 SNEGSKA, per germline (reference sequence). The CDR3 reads CSARPGGYGYTF. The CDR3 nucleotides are TGCAGTGCTAGGCCGGGGGGCTATGGCTACACCTTC.

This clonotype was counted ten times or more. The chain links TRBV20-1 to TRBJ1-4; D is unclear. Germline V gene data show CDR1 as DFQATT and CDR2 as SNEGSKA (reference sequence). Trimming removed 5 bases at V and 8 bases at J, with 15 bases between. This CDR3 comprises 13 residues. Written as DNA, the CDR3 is TGCAGTGCTTTTACAGAACGTGGAGAAAAACTGTTTTTT. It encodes CSAFTERGEKLFF.

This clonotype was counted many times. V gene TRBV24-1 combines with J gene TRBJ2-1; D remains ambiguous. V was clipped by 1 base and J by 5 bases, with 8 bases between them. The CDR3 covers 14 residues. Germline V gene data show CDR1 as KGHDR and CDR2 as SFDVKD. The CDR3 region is CATSDFRNNNEQFF. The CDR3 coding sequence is TGTGCCACCAGTGATTTTCGCAACAACAATGAGCAGTTCTTC.

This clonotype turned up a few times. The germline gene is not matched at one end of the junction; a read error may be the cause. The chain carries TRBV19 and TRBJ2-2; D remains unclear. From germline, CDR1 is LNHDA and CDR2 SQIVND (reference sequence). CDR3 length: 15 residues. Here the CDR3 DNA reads TGTGCCCGTAGTATAGTCCAAGGGTACACCGGGGAGCTGTTTTTT. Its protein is CARSIVQGYTGELFF. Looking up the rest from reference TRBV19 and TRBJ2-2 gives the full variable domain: DGGITQSPKYLFRKEGQNVTLSCEQNLNHDAMYWYRQDPGQGLRLIYYSQIVNDFQKGDIAEGYSVSREKKESFPLTVTSAQKNPTAFYLCARSIVQGYTGELFFGEGSRLTVL.

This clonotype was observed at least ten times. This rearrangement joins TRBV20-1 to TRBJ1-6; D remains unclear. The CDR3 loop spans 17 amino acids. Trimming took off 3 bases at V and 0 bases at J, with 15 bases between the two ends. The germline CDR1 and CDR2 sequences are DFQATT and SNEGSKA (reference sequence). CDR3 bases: TGCAGTGCTAGGCCGACACAGCTTAGCTCCTATAATTCACCCCTCCACTTT. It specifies CSARPTQLSSYNSPLHF.

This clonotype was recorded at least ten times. The CDR3 here is CASSFSPDRKNTEAFF. CDR3 nucleotides: TGTGCCAGCAGCTTCAGTCCGGACAGGAAGAACACTGAAGCTTTCTTT. The J gene is TRBJ1-1, the V gene TRBV7-4; the match to TRBD1 covers 7 bases. Trimming at V came to 3 bases and at J to 1 base, leaving 8 bases not matched to a gene. This CDR3 is built from 16 residues. Germline V gene data show CDR1 as SGHVT and CDR2 as SQSDAQ.

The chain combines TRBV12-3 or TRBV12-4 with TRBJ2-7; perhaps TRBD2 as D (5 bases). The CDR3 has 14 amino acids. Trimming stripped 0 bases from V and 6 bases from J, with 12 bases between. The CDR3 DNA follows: TGTGCCAGCAGTTTAGCTAGTCCCGCGGGCGAGCAGTACTTC. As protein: CASSLASPAGEQYF.

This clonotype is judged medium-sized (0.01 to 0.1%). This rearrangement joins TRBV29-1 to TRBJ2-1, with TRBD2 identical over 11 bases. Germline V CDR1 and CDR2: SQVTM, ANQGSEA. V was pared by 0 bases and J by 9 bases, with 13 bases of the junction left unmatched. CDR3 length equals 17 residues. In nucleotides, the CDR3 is TGCAGCGTTGAAGAGGGGGATAGCGGGAGGGCCTATGCTGAGCAGTTCTTC. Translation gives CSVEEGDSGRAYAEQFF.

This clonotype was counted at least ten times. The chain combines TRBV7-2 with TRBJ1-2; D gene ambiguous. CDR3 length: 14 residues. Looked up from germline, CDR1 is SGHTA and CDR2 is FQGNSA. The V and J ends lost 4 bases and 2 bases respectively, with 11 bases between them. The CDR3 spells CASSSPPPNYGYTF. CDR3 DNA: TGTGCCAGCAGCTCCCCCCCCCCCAACTATGGCTACACCTTC.

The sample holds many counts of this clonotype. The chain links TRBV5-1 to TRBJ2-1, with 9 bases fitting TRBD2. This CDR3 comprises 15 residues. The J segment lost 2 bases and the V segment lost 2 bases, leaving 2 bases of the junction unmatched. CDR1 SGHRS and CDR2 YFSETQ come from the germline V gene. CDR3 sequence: CASSLAGGAYNEQFF. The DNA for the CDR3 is TGCGCCAGCAGCTTAGCGGGAGGTGCCTACAATGAGCAGTTCTTC.

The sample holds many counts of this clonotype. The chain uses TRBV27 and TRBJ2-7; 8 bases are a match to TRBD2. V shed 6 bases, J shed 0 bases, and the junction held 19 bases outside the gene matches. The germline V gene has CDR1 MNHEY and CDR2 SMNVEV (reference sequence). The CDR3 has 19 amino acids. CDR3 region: CASSHKQLAVDRSSYEQYF. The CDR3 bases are TGTGCCAGCAGCCACAAGCAACTAGCGGTGGACCGGAGCTCCTACGAGCAGTACTTC.

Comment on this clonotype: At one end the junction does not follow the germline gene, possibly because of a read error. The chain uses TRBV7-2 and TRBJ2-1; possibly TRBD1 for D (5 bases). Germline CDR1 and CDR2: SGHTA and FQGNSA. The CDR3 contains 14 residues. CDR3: CASSWNGWGNEQSF. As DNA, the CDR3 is TGTGCCAGCAGCTGGAACGGGTGGGGCAATGAGCAGTCCTTC.

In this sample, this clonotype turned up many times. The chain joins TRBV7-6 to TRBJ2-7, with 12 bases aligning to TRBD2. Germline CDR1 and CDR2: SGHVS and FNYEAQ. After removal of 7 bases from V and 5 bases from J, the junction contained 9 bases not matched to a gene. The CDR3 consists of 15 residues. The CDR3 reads CASTPGLAGPDEQYF. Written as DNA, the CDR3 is TGTGCCAGCACCCCCGGACTAGCGGGACCGGACGAGCAGTACTTC. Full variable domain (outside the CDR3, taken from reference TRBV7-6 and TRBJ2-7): GAGVSQSPRYKVTKRGQDVALRCDPISGHVSLYWYRQALGQGPEFLTYFNYEAQQDKSGLPNDRFSAERPEGSISTLTIQRTEQRDSAMYRCASTPGLAGPDEQYFGPGTRLTVT.

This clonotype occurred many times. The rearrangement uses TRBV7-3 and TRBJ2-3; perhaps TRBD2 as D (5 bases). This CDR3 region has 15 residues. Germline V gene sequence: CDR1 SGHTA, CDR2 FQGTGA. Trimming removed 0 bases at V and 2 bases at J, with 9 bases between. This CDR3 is CASSLTDSPTDTQYF. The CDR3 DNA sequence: TGTGCCAGCAGCTTAACGGACTCTCCCACAGATACGCAGTATTTT.